The source of this TCR beta chain is a study of vaccination effects on CD4 cells after COVID-19. Regarding the study as a whole: Clones of infection and vaccine origin contracted markedly late after vaccination.

Sequencing was performed with immunoSEQ multiplex PCR; in TCRdb, only in-frame clones are kept and a portion is missing. This sample has roughly 30,000 clones, with roughly 72% found just once. On this clone itself: The target antigen is unknown.

Antigen-specific CD4+ T cells expanded by the ViraFEST assay with viral peptide pools were then sequenced. On approximately day 9 of culture, CD4+ T cells were separated out. Neither prior SARS-CoV-2 infection nor positive nucleocapsid antibodies were present in the vaccine recipients. In the cultures, half the medium was exchanged for IL-2 medium on days 3 and 7. The V end lost 4 bases, the J end lost 3 bases, and 5 bases lay between the germline ends. The length of the CDR3 is 12 residues. Germline V lookup: CDR1 SGHNT, CDR2 YYREEE (reference sequence). This TCR derives from a human donor who received a COVID-19 vaccine. Sequenced here: CD4+ T cells from PBMCs cultured with HCoV-OC43 spike peptides, sampled before COVID-19 vaccination. Sample subset: HCoV-OC43 spike overlapping peptide pool stimulation. This rearrangement joins TRBV5-4 to TRBJ2-4; D gene ambiguous. In DNA form, the CDR3 reads TGTGCCAGCAGCCCGCGCAAAAACATTCAGTACTTC. This encodes CASSPRKNIQYF.